The clone carrying this T cell receptor beta chain turned up a few times. This specimen comes from a study of beta chain features in type 1 diabetes. The whole isolated RNA underwent reverse transcription, so sequencing captured expressed TCRB transcripts. Measured with immunoSEQ multiplex PCR; TCRdb has only the in-frame clones, and not every one. This sample has about 250,000 clones, with less than 15% found just once. Material: naive CD4+ T cells from blood. The clonotype comes from a woman aged 40 to 50 in good health.

Here the CDR3 DNA reads TGCGCCAGCAGCTTGGATCCGTACCAAGAGACCCAGTACTTC. It specifies CASSLDPYQETQYF. The chain recombines TRBV5-1 with TRBJ2-5; D unresolved. The CDR3 contains 14 residues. V was clipped by 0 bases and J by 0 bases, with 6 bases between them. Per germline, CDR1 SGHRS and CDR2 YFSETQ.